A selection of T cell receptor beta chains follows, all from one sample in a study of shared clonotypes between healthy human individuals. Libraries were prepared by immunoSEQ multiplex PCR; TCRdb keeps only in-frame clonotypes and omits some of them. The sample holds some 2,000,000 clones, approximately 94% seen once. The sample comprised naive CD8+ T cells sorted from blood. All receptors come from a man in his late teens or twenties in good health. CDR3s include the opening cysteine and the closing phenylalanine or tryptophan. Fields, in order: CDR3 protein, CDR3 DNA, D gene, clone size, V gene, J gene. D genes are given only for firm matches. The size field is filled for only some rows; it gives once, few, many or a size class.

CDR3: CASSVRVGYGYTF
DNA: TGTGCCAGCAGCGTTAGGGTCGGCTATGGCTACACCTTC
D: NA
size: NA
V: TRBV9
J: TRBJ1-2

CDR3: CASSYSSGWGGGYTF
DNA: TGTGCCAGCAGTTACTCTTCGGGGTGGGGTGGTGGCTACACCTTC
D: NA
size: NA
V: TRBV6-5
J: TRBJ1-2

CDR3: CASSEGLAGGPIDTQYF
DNA: TGTGCCAGCAGCGAGGGACTAGCGGGGGGGCCGATAGATACGCAGTATTTT
D: TRBD2
size: NA
V: TRBV4-2
J: TRBJ2-3

CDR3: CASTYQGAGVLEQYF
DNA: TGTGCCAGCACCTACCAGGGGGCGGGAGTTTTAGAGCAGTACTTC
D: NA
size: NA
V: TRBV5-4
J: TRBJ2-7

CDR3: CASSEEFNQPQHF
DNA: TGTGCCAGCAGCGAGGAGTTCAATCAGCCCCAGCATTTT
D: NA
size: NA
V: TRBV9
J: TRBJ1-5

CDR3: CASVWGNTGELFF
DNA: TGTGCCAGCGTTTGGGGAAACACCGGGGAGCTGTTTTTT
D: NA
size: NA
V: TRBV7-6
J: TRBJ2-2

CDR3: CASSLVGQGGDGYTF
DNA: TGTGCCAGCAGCTTAGTGGGGCAAGGGGGAGATGGCTACACCTTC
D: NA
size: once
V: TRBV7-9
J: TRBJ1-2

CDR3: CASSPRTSLGELFF
DNA: TGTGCCAGCAGCCCGAGGACTAGCCTCGGGGAGCTGTTTTTT
D: TRBD2
size: NA
V: TRBV11-2
J: TRBJ2-2

CDR3: CASSVGLVAHEQYF
DNA: TGTGCCAGCAGCGTAGGACTCGTTGCTCACGAGCAGTACTTC
D: NA
size: NA
V: TRBV9
J: TRBJ2-7

CDR3: CASSPYRDGYTF
DNA: TGTGCCAGCAGTCCTTACAGGGATGGCTACACCTTC
D: NA
size: NA
V: TRBV7-9
J: TRBJ1-2

CDR3: CASSLADQGGYTF
DNA: TGTGCCAGCAGCTTAGCCGACCAGGGTGGCTACACCTTC
D: NA
size: NA
V: TRBV7-8
J: TRBJ1-2

CDR3: CAWSHGKGHEQYF
DNA: TGTGCCTGGAGTCACGGGAAGGGGCACGAGCAGTACTTC
D: NA
size: NA
V: TRBV30
J: TRBJ2-7

CDR3: CASSPSRGERNTEAFF
DNA: TGTGCCAGCAGTCCTAGCAGGGGCGAAAGGAACACTGAAGCTTTCTTT
D: NA
size: NA
V: TRBV27
J: TRBJ1-1

CDR3: CASSRVGWTAAEGYTF
DNA: TGTGCCAGCAGTCGAGTGGGCTGGACGGCGGCGGAGGGCTACACCTTC
D: NA
size: NA
V: TRBV27
J: TRBJ1-2

CDR3: CASGLSTEVPPGELFF
DNA: TGTGCTAGTGGTTTGTCGACGGAGGTGCCTCCCGGGGAGCTGTTTTTT
D: NA
size: once
V: TRBV12-5
J: TRBJ2-2

CDR3: CASSSLGGTEAFF
DNA: TGCGCCAGCAGCTCTTTGGGCGGGACTGAAGCTTTCTTT
D: NA
size: NA
V: TRBV5-1
J: TRBJ1-1

CDR3: CASTRGQGINEQYF
DNA: TGCGCCAGCACCCGAGGACAGGGGATCAACGAGCAGTACTTC
D: TRBD1
size: NA
V: TRBV5-1
J: TRBJ2-7

CDR3: CASSFWGFPVTDTQYF
DNA: TGTGCCAGCAGCTTTTGGGGTTTTCCTGTCACAGATACGCAGTATTTT
D: NA
size: NA
V: TRBV5-4
J: TRBJ2-3

CDR3: CASSEIAGGLWYEQFF
DNA: TGTGCCAGCAGCGAGATAGCGGGAGGGCTTTGGTATGAGCAGTTCTTC
D: TRBD2
size: NA
V: TRBV7-9
J: TRBJ2-1

CDR3: CASSFAAEGFNEKLFF
DNA: TGTGCCAGCAGTTTCGCTGCGGAGGGCTTCAATGAAAAACTGTTTTTT
D: NA
size: NA
V: TRBV6-5
J: TRBJ1-4